Detailed here is one TCR beta chain. V lost 7 bases and J 4 bases, leaving 11 bases between the germline ends. The CDR3 has 12 residues. From germline, CDR1 is DFQATT and CDR2 SNEGSKA (reference sequence). The data originate from a study of patients and donors after allogeneic stem cell transplantation. TCRdb used MiXCR to reprocess the RT-PCR reads, holding one entry per CDR3 protein. The table shows about a million distinct CDR3 sequences, with around 17% occurring only once. Specimen: blood, either unsorted or a sorted T cell fraction (not recorded which). This sequence originates from a human donor who was either an allogeneic HSCT recipient or a stem cell or donor lymphocyte infusion donor (not recorded which). It is not recorded whose cells these are; they may come from a transplant donor. J is TRBJ1-3 and V is TRBV20-1; D is uncertain. CDR3 DNA: TGCAGTGGGGCGAAATCAGGAAACACCATATATTTT. Amino acids: CSGAKSGNTIYF.